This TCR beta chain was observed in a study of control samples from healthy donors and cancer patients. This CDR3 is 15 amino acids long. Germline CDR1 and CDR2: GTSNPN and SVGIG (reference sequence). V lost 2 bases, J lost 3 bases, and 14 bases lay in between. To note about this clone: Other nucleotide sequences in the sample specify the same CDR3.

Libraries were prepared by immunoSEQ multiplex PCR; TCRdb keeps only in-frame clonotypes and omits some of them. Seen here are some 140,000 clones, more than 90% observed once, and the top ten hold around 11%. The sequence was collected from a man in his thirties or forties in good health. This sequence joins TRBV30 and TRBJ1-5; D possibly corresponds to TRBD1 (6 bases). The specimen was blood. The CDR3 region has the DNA TGTGCCTGGAGTTCAAATGGACAGTTCAATCAGCCCCAGCATTTT. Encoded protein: CAWSSNGQFNQPQHF.